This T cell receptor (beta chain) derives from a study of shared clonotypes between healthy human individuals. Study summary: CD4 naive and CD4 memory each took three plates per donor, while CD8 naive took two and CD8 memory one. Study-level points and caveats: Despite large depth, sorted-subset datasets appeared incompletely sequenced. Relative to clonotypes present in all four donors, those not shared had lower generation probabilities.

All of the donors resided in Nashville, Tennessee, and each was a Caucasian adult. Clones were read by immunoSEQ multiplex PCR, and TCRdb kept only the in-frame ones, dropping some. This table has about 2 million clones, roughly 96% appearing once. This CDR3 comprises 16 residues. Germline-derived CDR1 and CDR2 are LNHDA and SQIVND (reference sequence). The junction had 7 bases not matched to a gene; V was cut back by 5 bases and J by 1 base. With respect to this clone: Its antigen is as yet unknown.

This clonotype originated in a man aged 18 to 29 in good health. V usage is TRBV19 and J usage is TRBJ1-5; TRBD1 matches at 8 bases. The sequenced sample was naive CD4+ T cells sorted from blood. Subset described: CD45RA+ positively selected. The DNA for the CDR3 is TGTGCCAGTAGTCCTGGACAGGGTTGGAGCAATCAGCCCCAGCATTTT. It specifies CASSPGQGWSNQPQHF.